This T cell receptor beta chain was profiled in a study of cytomegalovirus exposure and HLA in healthy donors. Study outcomes and limitations: Likely technical artifact: a cluster of highly shared sequence variants.

PCR used 60 Vbeta primers and 13 Jbeta primers. Here immunoSEQ multiplex PCR was the method, and the copy in TCRdb shows in-frame clones only, minus some. The table lists more than 100,000 clones, about 73% of them singletons. This CDR3 is 13 amino acids long. Germline assignment: CDR1 SGDLS and CDR2 YYNGEE. Trimming stripped 0 bases from V and 6 bases from J, with 8 bases between. Remarks on this clone: What it recognizes is unknown.

The chain has TRBV9 and TRBJ2-3; D perhaps matches TRBD1 (5 bases). Material: PBMCs. The origin of this receptor is a woman aged 25 to 45 in good health and CMV-seropositive. The CDR3 protein is CASSVDGADTQYF. CDR3 nucleotide sequence: TGTGCCAGCAGCGTAGATGGGGCCGATACGCAGTATTTT.